These 8 T cell receptor beta chains originate from one sample sequenced in a study of T cell repertoires in cytomegalovirus infection. Each CDR3 protein gets one entry after TCRdb re-called the reads with MiXCR. The data contain almost 550,000 distinct CDR3 sequences, approximately 16% of them singletons. What was sequenced was CD8+ T cells from PBMCs. The receptors shown here come from a human donor in good health (CMV status not recorded). Some clones in this sample may be carry-over from other donors' samples.

The V gene is TRBV7-9, the J gene TRBJ2-7; D gene unclear. The CDR3 length is 15 residues. V lost 2 bases and J 10 bases, leaving 21 bases between the germline ends. Looked up from germline, CDR1 is SEHNR and CDR2 is FQNEAQ (reference sequence). CDR3 sequence: CASSLSALSSYVQYF. The DNA for the CDR3 is TGTGCCAGCAGCTTATCGGCCCTATCCTCCTACGTTCAGTACTTC. The variable domain in full, with the rest retrieved from reference TRBV7-9 and TRBJ2-7, is DTGVSQNPRHKITKRGQNVTFRCDPISEHNRLYWYRQTLGQGPEFLTYFQNEAQLEKSRLLSDRFSAERPKGSFSTLEIQRTEQGDSAMYLCASSLSALSSYVQYFGPGTRLTVT.

This clonotype was recorded many times. This sequence joins TRBV12-3 or TRBV12-4 and TRBJ2-1; D may be TRBD1 (6 bases). This CDR3 is built from 13 residues. Deletions cut 8 bases from V and 8 bases from J, with 16 bases between. CDR3 protein: CASGNRAIDEQFF. The CDR3 bases are TGTGCCAGCGGAAACAGGGCAATCGATGAGCAGTTCTTC.

This clonotype was recorded at least ten times. The V and J genes are TRBV7-8 and TRBJ2-1, with 12 bases matching TRBD2. This CDR3 is built from 15 residues. Germline V gene data show CDR1 as SGHVS and CDR2 as FQNEAQ. Germline trimming cut 3 bases from V and 6 bases from J; bases unmatched to any gene: 3. The CDR3 DNA reads TGTGCCAGCAGCTTTGGACTAGCGGGACGCAATGAGCAGTTCTTC. This sequence encodes CASSFGLAGRNEQFF.

The chain employs TRBV27 and TRBJ2-4; D gene uncertain. V lost 5 bases to trimming and J lost 4 bases, with 12 bases between them. Germline V CDR1 and CDR2: MNHEY, SMNVEV (reference sequence). CDR3 length: 14 amino acids. This chain's CDR3 is CASSVGDPKNIQYF. The CDR3 coding sequence is TGTGCCAGCAGTGTGGGCGACCCGAAAAACATTCAGTACTTC.

The rearrangement joins TRBV29-1 to TRBJ2-3; a possible D gene is TRBD2 (7 bases). V lost 4 bases and J lost 4, with 21 bases in between. This CDR3 is 16 amino acids long. Germline V gene lookup returns CDR1 SQVTM and CDR2 ANQGSEA. The DNA of the CDR3 is TGCAGCGTTGGCCCGGGGGCGGGAGAGAGGGCAGATACGCAGTATTTT. This gives the protein CSVGPGAGERADTQYF.

This clonotype showed up many times. This rearrangement joins TRBV7-9 to TRBJ1-2; 10 bases agree with TRBD1. Trimming removed 11 bases from V and 7 bases from J; junction bases left unmatched: 7. CDR1 and CDR2 (germline): SEHNR, FQNEAQ (reference sequence). The CDR3 has 12 amino acids. CDR3 bases: TGTGCCGGACAGACAGGGGGCGTTGGCTACACCTTC. Amino acid sequence: CAGQTGGVGYTF.

This clonotype was observed at least ten times. V and J are TRBV10-1 and TRBJ2-3, with a weak D call TRBD1 (6 bases). This CDR3 contains 16 residues. Trimming removed 0 bases from V and 2 bases from J, with 12 bases in between. Germline V lookup: CDR1 WNHNN, CDR2 SYGVQD (reference sequence). In nucleotides, the CDR3 is TGCGCCAGCAGTGAGTCCCGACAGGAACTCACAGATACGCAGTATTTT. Translation: CASSESRQELTDTQYF.

A note on this clonotype: An end of the junction differs from the germline gene, which may be a read error. The chain carries TRBV13 and TRBJ2-1; D possibly corresponds to TRBD1 (7 bases). Germline V gene data show CDR1 as PRHDT and CDR2 as FYEKMQ (reference sequence). The CDR3 contains 16 residues. CDR3 protein: CASSTRGVRSYNVQFF. The DNA of the CDR3 is TGTGCCAGCAGCACCAGGGGGGTTCGCTCCTACAATGTGCAGTTCTTC. The full variable domain, its missing parts supplied by reference TRBV13 and TRBJ2-1, is AAGVIQSPRHLIKEKRETATLKCYPIPRHDTVYWYQQGPGQDPQFLISFYEKMQSDKGSIPDRFSAQQFSDYHSELNMSSLELGDSALYFCASSTRGVRSYNVQFFGPGTRLTVL.